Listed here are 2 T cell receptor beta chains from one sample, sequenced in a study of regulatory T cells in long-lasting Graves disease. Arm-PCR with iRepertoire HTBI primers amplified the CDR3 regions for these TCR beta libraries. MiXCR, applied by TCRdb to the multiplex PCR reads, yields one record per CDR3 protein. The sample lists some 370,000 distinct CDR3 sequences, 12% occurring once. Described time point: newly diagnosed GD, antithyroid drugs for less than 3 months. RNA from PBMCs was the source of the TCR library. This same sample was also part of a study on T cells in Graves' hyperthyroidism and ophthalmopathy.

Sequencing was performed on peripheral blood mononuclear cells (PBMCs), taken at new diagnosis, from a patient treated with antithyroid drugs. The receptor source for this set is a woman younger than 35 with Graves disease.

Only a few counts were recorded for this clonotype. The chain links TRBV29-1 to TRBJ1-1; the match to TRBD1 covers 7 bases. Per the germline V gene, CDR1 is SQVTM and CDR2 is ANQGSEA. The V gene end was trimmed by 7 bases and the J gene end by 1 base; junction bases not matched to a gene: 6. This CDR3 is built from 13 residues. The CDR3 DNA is TGCAGCGCCAACAGGGGAGAGAACACTGAAGCTTTCTTT. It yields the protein CSANRGENTEAFF.

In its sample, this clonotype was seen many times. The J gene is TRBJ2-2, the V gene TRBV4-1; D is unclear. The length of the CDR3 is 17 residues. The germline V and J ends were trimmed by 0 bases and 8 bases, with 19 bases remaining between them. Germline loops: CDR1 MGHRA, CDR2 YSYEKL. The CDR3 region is CASSQDFAGFASGELFF. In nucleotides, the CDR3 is TGCGCCAGCAGCCAAGATTTCGCCGGTTTCGCGTCTGGGGAGCTGTTTTTT.